Sequencing of this T cell receptor (beta chain) was carried out in a study of monozygotic twins with inflammatory bowel disease. The germline CDR1 and CDR2 sequences are SQVTM and ANQGSEA. The CDR3 contains 12 residues. Regarding the study as a whole: Support was lacking for any single strong IBD-associated signal or clonotype. People with IBD had fewer clonotypes in common with others than healthy twins did, especially with disease activity.

Concerning this clonotype itself: The antigen remains unidentified.

The draw for each donor consisted of a single 2.5 ml blood sample. For each CDR3 protein, TCRdb gives one entry from its re-call of the 5' RACE reads, without DNA. The ten most abundant clones cover more than 2% of a sample with around 400,000 distinct CDR3 sequences. The TCR was taken from a human donor with ulcerative colitis or Crohn's disease, or a healthy co-twin of an affected twin (not recorded which). Material: blood. This rearrangement joins TRBV29-1 to TRBJ1-1; TCRdb reports TRBD1, a call that lacks DNA to check it against. The CDR3 spells CSVAQGRGGAFF. Variable domain in full (rest from reference TRBV29-1 and TRBJ1-1): SAVISQKPSRDICQRGTSLTIQCQVDSQVTMMFWYRQQPGQSLTLIATANQGSEATYESGFVIDKFPISRPNLTFSTLTVSNMSPEDSSIYLCSVAQGRGGAFFGQGTRLTVV.